A single sample gave rise to the 19 T cell receptor beta chains below, sequenced in a study of blood T cell repertoires in COVID-19 (dated by TCRdb to the early 2020s). Libraries were prepared through the immunoSEQ multiplex PCR assay. The source is immuneACCESS, and TCRdb retained only in-frame sequences with V and J called. Part of the clones is not carried over; for the studies checked, unresolved V genes explain less than half of this, and the remainder is unexplained. The sample table lists under 85,000 clones, 87% of them with a count of one. In total, the top ten clones hold 4.5% to 6% of the sample. The sequencing input was peripheral blood. The source is a woman older than 75 with active or convalescent COVID-19.

The rearrangement joins TRBV9 to TRBJ2-5, with TRBD2 matching over 15 bases. The CDR3 runs 18 residues. V lost 2 bases to trimming and J lost 4 bases; unmatched junction nucleotides: 9. Germline CDR1 is SGDLS and CDR2 is YYNGEE. The CDR3 sequence is CASSVGGLAGGKGETQYF. Here the CDR3 DNA reads TGTGCCAGCAGCGTTGGAGGACTAGCGGGGGGGAAAGGAGAGACCCAGTACTTC.

The CDR3 DNA reads TGCGCCAGCAGCCCTCACGGACAGGGCAGTCAGCCCCAGCATTTT. It codes for CASSPHGQGSQPQHF. This sequence joins TRBV5-1 and TRBJ1-5; 8 bases line up with TRBD1. Per germline, CDR1 SGHRS and CDR2 YFSETQ. Trimming cost V 4 bases and J 6 bases; bases outside gene matches: 9. The CDR3 is made up of 15 amino acids.

The chain recombines TRBV2 with TRBJ1-6, with TRBD1 identical over 7 bases. V trimming: 2 bases; J trimming: 6 bases; junction bases outside the gene matches: 13. CDR3 length equals 18 residues. The germline CDR1 and CDR2 sequences are SNHLY and FYNNEI. DNA for the CDR3: TGTGCCAGCAGTGAAAGGGACAGAACCTCTTCGGGTAATTCACCCCTCCACTTT. Its translation is CASSERDRTSSGNSPLHF.

The chain carries TRBV5-4 and TRBJ1-1; D possibly corresponds to TRBD1 (5 bases). The CDR3 runs to 16 residues. V lost 0 bases and J lost 4, with 16 bases in between. Germline V gene sequence: CDR1 SGHNT, CDR2 YYREEE (reference sequence). The DNA of the CDR3 is TGTGCCAGCAGCTTGGCCCCTCAGGGTACCGGCACTGAAGCTTTCTTT. Translating it yields CASSLAPQGTGTEAFF.

This chain links TRBV6-2 or TRBV6-3 with TRBJ2-5; the match to TRBD2 covers 10 bases. V shed 4 bases and J 4 bases; nucleotides not matched to a gene: 9. CDR3 length equals 16 residues. In germline, CDR1 is MNHEY, CDR2 SVGEGT. CDR3 region: CASSFGGSGRSETQYF. The CDR3 DNA sequence: TGTGCCAGCAGTTTTGGAGGTAGCGGGAGGTCAGAGACCCAGTACTTC.

DNA of the CDR3: TGTGCCAGCAGCTCCCGGGGGGGCGGCTCGAGTAGCCCAGATACGCAGTATTTT. Its translation is CASSSRGGGSSSPDTQYF. This chain connects TRBV7-2 to TRBJ2-3, with 8 bases aligning to TRBD2. V lost 4 bases to trimming and J lost 4 bases; unmatched junction nucleotides: 16. There are 18 residues in the CDR3. Germline values: CDR1 SGHTA, CDR2 FQGNSA.

Of note for this clone: Other DNA sequences in the same sample also yield this CDR3. The chain is built from TRBV6-5 and TRBJ2-6, with a possible D match to TRBD2 (6 bases). The germline V gene encodes CDR1 MNHEY and CDR2 SVGAGI. V lost 6 bases and J 1 base, leaving 10 bases between the germline ends. The CDR3 sequence is 15 residues long. The CDR3 region is CASSRDSSGANVLTF. CDR3 DNA: TGTGCCAGCAGCCGGGACTCATCTGGGGCCAACGTCCTGACTTTC.

V gene TRBV2 combines with J gene TRBJ1-5, with D unclear. CDR1 SNHLY and CDR2 FYNNEI come from the germline V gene. The germline V and J ends were trimmed by 4 bases and 2 bases, with 9 bases remaining between them. There are 14 residues in the CDR3. The CDR3 DNA follows: TGTGCCAGCAGTGCGAGGGCTGGCAATCAGCCCCAGCATTTT. The encoded protein is CASSARAGNQPQHF.

The V call is TRBV5-1, the J call TRBJ2-5; 12 bases are a match to TRBD2. Trimming took 2 bases from V and 0 from J; bases not matched to a gene: 5. This CDR3 has 17 amino acids. Per the germline V gene, CDR1 is SGHRS and CDR2 is YFSETQ. CDR3 protein: CASSLGLAGLYQETQYF. The CDR3 region has the DNA TGCGCCAGCAGCTTAGGACTAGCGGGGTTGTACCAAGAGACCCAGTACTTC.

This chain uses TRBV5-5 with TRBJ1-3; no definite D call. The CDR3 has 14 residues. Germline V CDR1 and CDR2: SGHKS, YYEKEE (reference sequence). Trimming took 3 bases from V and 1 from J, leaving 8 bases between them. CDR3 sequence (DNA): TGTGCCAGCAGCTCCTCCTTTTCTGGAAACACCATATATTTT. Translating it yields CASSSSFSGNTIYF.

The rearrangement joins TRBV21-1 to TRBJ1-2; the DNA was not used to check the table's D call, TRBD1. TRBV21-1 is a pseudogene. CDR3 length: 14 amino acids. The CDR3 is CASSTTGPRGGYTF. For the CDR3, the DNA is TGTGCCAGCAGCACGACAGGACCCAGGGGTGGCTACACCTTC.

This clone was detected only once. This chain links TRBV6-5 with TRBJ1-5; 8 bases align to TRBD1. The V gene's germline CDR1 is MNHEY and CDR2 SVGAGI. Unmatched junction bases numbered 4, after V lost 5 bases and J lost 7 bases. There are 13 residues in the CDR3. The CDR3 coding sequence is TGTGCCAGCAGTCAGGGGGCGGGGCAGCCCCAGCATTTT. Translating gives CASSQGAGQPQHF.

This chain links TRBV6-5 with TRBJ1-5, with 9 bases lining up with TRBD1. From germline, CDR1 is MNHEY and CDR2 SVGAGI. The trim removed 2 bases at V and 5 bases at J, leaving 4 bases unmatched. The CDR3 extends over 15 amino acids. The CDR3 region has the DNA TGTGCCAGCAGTTACAGGGGACAGGGCGATCAGCCCCAGCATTTT. Translated: CASSYRGQGDQPQHF.

The V and J genes are TRBV18 and TRBJ2-1, with TRBD1 matching over 9 bases. CDR3 size: 16 residues. The trim removed 3 bases at V and 4 bases at J, leaving 7 bases unmatched. Germline CDR1 KGHSH, CDR2 LQKENI. The CDR3 sequence is CASSPGGTGTYNEQFF. CDR3 nucleotide sequence: TGTGCCAGCTCACCCGGCGGGACAGGGACATACAATGAGCAGTTCTTC. Combining the CDR3 with reference TRBV18 and TRBJ2-1 gives the whole variable domain NAGVMQNPRHLVRRRGQEARLRCSPMKGHSHVYWYRQLPEEGLKFMVYLQKENIIDESGMPKERFSAEFPKEGPSILRIQQVVRGDSAAYFCASSPGGTGTYNEQFFGPGTRLTVL.

V is TRBV4-3 and J is TRBJ1-2, with 9 bases fitting TRBD1. The CDR3 contains 16 residues. Germline V gene lookup returns CDR1 LGHNA and CDR2 YSLEER. The trim removed 0 bases at V and 4 bases at J, leaving 6 bases unmatched. This chain's CDR3 is CASSQDRTGVGYGYTF. The CDR3 DNA reads TGCGCCAGCAGCCAAGATCGGACAGGGGTTGGCTATGGCTACACCTTC.

This chain uses TRBV4-1 with TRBJ1-2; no definite D call. The germline CDR1 and CDR2 sequences are MGHRA and YSYEKL. Trimming took 0 bases from V and 7 from J, leaving 15 bases between them. CDR3 length equals 15 residues. The CDR3 is CASSQDGSGLIGYTF. CDR3 bases: TGCGCCAGCAGCCAAGATGGGTCAGGCCTCATTGGCTACACCTTC.

DNA of the CDR3: TGTGCCAGTGGGGCAGGGGGCTACGAGCAGTACTTC. This gives the protein CASGAGGYEQYF. V usage is TRBV9 and J usage is TRBJ2-7, with 7 positions matching TRBD1. This CDR3 spans 12 amino acids. Trimming took 8 bases from V and 3 from J; bases not matched to a gene: 5. Germline V gene data show CDR1 as SGDLS and CDR2 as YYNGEE.

The V call is TRBV18, the J call TRBJ1-1; D remains unclear. Per the germline V gene, CDR1 is KGHSH and CDR2 is LQKENI. This CDR3 is 13 amino acids long. Deletions cut 3 bases from V and 1 base from J, with 6 bases between. CDR3 in DNA: TGTGCCAGCTCACCGACTGAGAACACTGAAGCTTTCTTT. The encoded protein is CASSPTENTEAFF.

V gene TRBV7-9 combines with J gene TRBJ2-7, with 12 bases fitting TRBD2. Trimming removed 5 bases from V and 6 bases from J; junction bases left unmatched: 8. CDR3 length: 15 amino acids. CDR1 is SEHNR and CDR2 is FQNEAQ in the germline V gene (reference sequence). CDR3 residues: CASSTRLAGESEQYF. The CDR3 region has the DNA TGTGCCAGCAGCACTAGACTAGCGGGAGAGTCCGAGCAGTACTTC.